This TCR beta chain stems from a study of T cell repertoires in cytomegalovirus infection. Study as a whole: Recently identified HLA-C-restricted CMV epitopes and well-studied HLA-B-restricted CMV epitopes were used by the study. Public TCR beta signature analysis indicated the presence of both CMV infection and matching HLA type. Notes on the study in general: Ex vivo, HLA-C-restricted CMV-specific TCR beta clonotypes prevailed over the rest of the response.

This CDR3 comprises 14 residues. Trimming took off 6 bases at V and 4 bases at J, with 15 bases between the two ends. From germline, CDR1 is SNHLY and CDR2 FYNNEI. This clonotype was seen at least ten times. Antigen specificity is unknown. TCRdb called the reads again in MiXCR, with one record for every CDR3 protein. The sample includes 300,000 to 400,000 distinct CDR3 sequences, almost 30% of them seen just once. The rearrangement links TRBV2 to TRBJ1-2; no reliable D call. The sequence was obtained from a human donor in good health (CMV status not recorded). Some clones in this sample may be carry-over from other donors' samples. This material consisted of cultured PBMCs, taken from culture after CMV antigen stimulation. This CDR3 is CASRDDFSGYGYTF. CDR3 sequence (DNA): TGTGCCAGCAGGGACGATTTTTCGGGCTATGGCTACACCTTC.